This T cell receptor (beta chain) appears in the sequencing data of a study of graft-versus-host responses after intestinal transplantation. Overall study context: Among the recipients, all got anti-thymocyte globulin induction and then tacrolimus and steroids for roughly three years. General study points: Early after transplant, HvG declines were associated with peak levels of circulating GvH clones.

Clones were sequenced by immunoSEQ multiplex PCR, and TCRdb holds only the in-frame ones, with some missing. The sample records 10,000 to 15,000 clones, 35% being singletons. The CDR3 is 14 amino acids. Trimming removed 3 bases from V and 2 bases from J, with 8 bases in between. Germline assignment: CDR1 SGDLS and CDR2 YYNGEE. Plating combined about 200,000 CFSE-labeled responder cells with about 200,000 irradiated, violet-dye-labeled stimulator cells. This clone came up a few times. The sequencing here drew on alloreactive CD8+ T cells from a mixed lymphocyte reaction culture, taken before intestinal transplant. The subset here: CFSE-low proliferating T cells sorted from roughly 6-day pre-transplant mixed lymphocyte reaction (GvH or HvG direction). This receptor was identified in a human patient who received an intestinal transplant. This chain joins TRBV9 and TRBJ2-2; D gene ambiguous. Written as DNA, the CDR3 is TGTGCCAGCAGCGCTTCGGGTAACACCGGGGAGCTGTTTTTT. Encoded protein: CASSASGNTGELFF.